These 25 T cell receptor beta chains were all obtained from the same sample, sequenced in a study of metastatic and nonmetastatic thyroid tumors. Every patient underwent thyroid surgery untreated. TCRdb reprocessed the PCR reads via MiXCR. The sample includes 40,000 or so clones, around a sixth of them seen just once. The material sequenced was tumor tissue. All receptors come from a female donor with papillary thyroid cancer or a benign thyroid nodule (not recorded which). Some clones in this sample may be carry-over from other donors' samples.

Many counts were recorded for this clone. A junction boundary mismatches the germline segment, possibly from a read error. V gene TRBV12-3 or TRBV12-4 combines with J gene TRBJ2-4, with 7 bases fitting TRBD1. The CDR3 length is 15 residues. The CDR3 sequence: CASSETGQTSSFLNF. The CDR3, as DNA: TGTGCCAGCAGTGAAACGGGACAGACCTCTAGCTTTCTGAACTTC.

This clone was counted a single time. This may stem from a read error, because a much larger clone lies one nucleotide away. The rearrangement joins TRBV7-2 to TRBJ2-2; possible D gene TRBD1, 6 bases. V was cut by 6 bases and J by 1 base, with 12 bases left in between. CDR1 is SGHTA, CDR2 FQGNSA, per germline. The length of the CDR3 is 15 residues. The CDR3 DNA reads TGTGCCAGCAGACCGGACAGCGTGAACACCGGGGAGCTGTTTTTT. Its protein product is CASRPDSVNTGELFF.

This clone was recorded many times. A read error may be the cause here, since a much bigger clone is one base away. Other DNA variants within this sample encode the same CDR3. The rearrangement uses TRBV6-1 and TRBJ1-6; 7 bases fit TRBD1. CDR3 size: 14 residues. In germline, CDR1 is MNHNS, CDR2 SASEGT. CDR3 coding DNA: TGCGCCAGCAGCTCGACAGGGACAAATTCACCCCTCCACTTT. Protein: CASSSTGTNSPLHF.

This clone occurred many times. V usage is TRBV4-2 and J usage is TRBJ1-5, with TRBD1 matching over 7 bases. Germline CDR1 is LGHNA and CDR2 is YNFKEQ. V lost 0 bases, J lost 5 bases, and 10 bases stayed unmatched. The length of the CDR3 is 17 residues. This chain's CDR3 is CASSQESGTAVHQPQHF. The CDR3 nucleotides are TGTGCCAGCAGCCAAGAATCCGGGACAGCGGTCCATCAGCCCCAGCATTTT.

A word on this clone: This clone may be a read error of a much larger clone one base away. The chain has TRBV30 and TRBJ2-5; D gene ambiguous. This CDR3 is built from 11 residues. Germline V gives CDR1 GTSNPN, CDR2 SVGIG (reference sequence). V was pared by 3 bases and J by 5 bases, with 7 bases between. CDR3 loop: CAWSWMETQYF. CDR3 nucleotide sequence: TGTGCCTGGAGCTGGATGGAGACCCAGTACTTC.

The sample holds many counts of this clone. The chain links TRBV19 to TRBJ2-1; 12 bases are a match to TRBD2. Germline CDR1 and CDR2: LNHDA and SQIVND (reference sequence). V shed 5 bases, J shed 8 bases, and the junction held 16 bases outside the gene matches. The CDR3 sequence is 18 residues long. CDR3 DNA sequence: TGTGCCAGTAGTGGAACCAGACTAGCGGGAGCTCGAAGGGATGAGCAGTTCTTC. Amino acid sequence: CASSGTRLAGARRDEQFF.

This clone is judged medium-sized (0.01 to 0.1%). The chain employs TRBV2 and TRBJ2-7; 10 nucleotides align to TRBD2. This CDR3 contains 14 residues. The germline V gene encodes CDR1 SNHLY and CDR2 FYNNEI. Losses at the gene ends were 8 bases for V and 4 bases for J; bases not matched to a gene: 8. The CDR3 sequence is CASGLAGGQYEQYF. The CDR3 DNA follows: TGTGCCAGCGGATTAGCGGGAGGCCAATACGAGCAGTACTTC.

This clone has ten or more counts. In the same sample, other DNA sequences code for this CDR3. The genes are TRBV9 and TRBJ2-5; 10 bases agree with TRBD2. Germline CDR1 and CDR2: SGDLS and YYNGEE. This CDR3 has 18 residues. V lost 0 bases and J lost 5; bases outside the gene matches: 13. CDR3 protein: CASSVGTSGSGGSETQYF. In DNA form, the CDR3 reads TGTGCCAGCAGCGTAGGGACTAGCGGCAGTGGGGGGTCGGAGACCCAGTACTTC.

This clone was detected many times. The chain employs TRBV5-1 and TRBJ2-3; maybe TRBD2 (6 bases). The CDR3 consists of 14 residues. The V end lost 2 bases, the J end lost 6 bases, and 13 bases lay between the germline ends. Germline V gene lookup returns CDR1 SGHRS and CDR2 YFSETQ. The chain's CDR3 is CASSLGGQKDTQYF. CDR3 sequence (DNA): TGCGCCAGCAGCTTAGGAGGGCAAAAGGATACGCAGTATTTT.

The rearrangement links TRBV6-9 to TRBJ2-3; no firm D call. Trimming pared 6 bases from V and 4 bases from J, leaving 17 bases between. Germline CDR1 and CDR2: MNHGY and SVAAGI. The CDR3 runs to 15 residues. The CDR3 reads CASSKGAGRPDTQYF. As DNA, the CDR3 is TGTGCCAGCAGCAAAGGTGCTGGTCGGCCAGATACGCAGTATTTT.

The chain carries TRBV29-1 and TRBJ2-7, with TRBD2 identical over 7 bases. This CDR3 is 13 amino acids long. Germline CDR1 reads SQVTM; CDR2 reads ANQGSEA. The J segment lost 7 bases and the V segment lost 6 bases, leaving 12 bases of the junction unmatched. Here the CDR3 reads CSVAWGGAGEQYF. Written as DNA, the CDR3 is TGCAGCGTGGCCTGGGGGGGTGCGGGGGAGCAGTACTTC.

A word on this clone: The junction and the germline gene differ at one end; a read error may be behind it. This chain connects TRBV19 to TRBJ2-7; the D gene is possibly TRBD2 (6 bases). Germline-derived CDR1 and CDR2 are LNHDA and SQIVND (reference sequence). The CDR3 spans 14 residues. CDR3: CASRSLACSYEQYF. The CDR3 DNA sequence: TGTGCCAGTAGAAGTCTAGCGTGCTCCTACGAGCAGTACTTT.

The V gene is TRBV5-1, the J gene TRBJ2-2, with no clear D. Trimming shortened V by 6 bases and J by 0 bases, and 12 bases separated the two germline ends. Germline values: CDR1 SGHRS, CDR2 YFSETQ. CDR3 length: 15 residues. The CDR3 bases are TGCGCCAGCATTGGAGTCATAACGAACACCGGGGAGCTGTTTTTT. Amino acids: CASIGVITNTGELFF.

This clone was seen at least ten times. This chain links TRBV7-2 with TRBJ2-1; D could derive from TRBD1 or TRBD2 (5 bases each). The germline gives CDR1 SGHTA, CDR2 FQGNSA. The germline V and J ends were trimmed by 1 base and 3 bases, with 10 bases remaining between them. The CDR3 has 15 amino acids. The CDR3 region has the DNA TGTGCCAGCAGCTTAGGAGGGGCCAACTACAATGAGCAGTTCTTC. Its protein product is CASSLGGANYNEQFF.

This clone was found many times. V is TRBV11-3 and J is TRBJ1-5; D ambiguous. This CDR3 has 14 amino acids. Germline-derived CDR1 and CDR2 are SGHNT and YENEEA. Deletions cut 1 base from V and 4 bases from J, with 8 bases between. CDR3 nucleotides: TGTGCCAGCAGCTTAGCGGGAGAGAATCAGCCCCAGCATTTT. It specifies CASSLAGENQPQHF.

This clone showed up many times. The rearrangement links TRBV18 to TRBJ2-3; D is undetermined. V was trimmed by 2 bases and J by 6 bases, leaving 3 bases between them. In germline, CDR1 is KGHSH, CDR2 LQKENI. There are 11 residues in the CDR3. CDR3 in DNA: TGTGCCAGCTCACCAGGGGATACGCAGTATTTT. Residues: CASSPGDTQYF.

To note about this clone: This may be a read error, as it is one base from a much larger clone. The chain has TRBV12-5 and TRBJ1-1; D not certain. The CDR3 runs 13 residues. V dropped 2 bases and J dropped 3 bases, with 7 bases sitting between them. CDR1 LGHNT and CDR2 FRNRAP come from the germline V gene. Written as DNA, the CDR3 is TGTGCTAGTGGTTTGTGTCTCGACACTGAAGCTTTCTTT. Its protein is CASGLCLDTEAFF.

This clone has at least ten counts. V is TRBV11-1 and J is TRBJ1-2; D is possibly TRBD1 (5 bases). Germline V gene sequence: CDR1 SGHAT, CDR2 FQDESV (reference sequence). This CDR3 is 17 amino acids long. Trimming took off 1 base at V and 4 bases at J, with 19 bases between the two ends. The CDR3 region is CASSLGADTRRSYGYTF. The CDR3 coding sequence is TGTGCCAGCAGCTTAGGCGCGGACACTAGAAGAAGCTATGGCTACACCTTC.

This clone appeared many times. The chain uses TRBV19 and TRBJ2-2; 12 nucleotides align to TRBD2. The CDR3 totals 17 residues. Looked up from germline, CDR1 is LNHDA and CDR2 is SQIVND (reference sequence). Trimming at V came to 3 bases and at J to 4 bases, leaving 6 bases not matched to a gene. The CDR3 DNA reads TGTGCCAGTAGTATTCGACTAGCGGGAGTTATCACCGGGGAGCTGTTTTTT. It yields the protein CASSIRLAGVITGELFF.

On this clone itself: A much bigger clone sits one base away, suggesting this may be a read error. The chain employs TRBV5-1 and TRBJ2-4; D may be TRBD1 (5 bases). Trimming stripped 3 bases from V and 9 bases from J, with 7 bases between. The germline gives CDR1 SGHRS, CDR2 YFSETQ. CDR3 length: 11 residues. CDR3 region: CASSSGFIQYF. The CDR3 DNA is TGCGCCAGCAGCTCAGGGTTCATTCAGTACTTC.

This clone is medium-sized. The genes are TRBV11-2 and TRBJ2-2; the match to TRBD2 covers 8 bases. CDR1 is SGHAT and CDR2 is FQNNGV in the germline V gene. This CDR3 is 17 amino acids long. The V segment lost 3 bases and the J segment 6 bases; nucleotides outside the gene matches: 12. CDR3 in DNA: TGTGCCAGCAGCTTTGATTCCCCCAGCGGGAGATCCGGGGAGCTGTTTTTT. Translated, it gives CASSFDSPSGRSGELFF.

This clone was counted a few times. J is TRBJ1-1 and V is TRBV12-3 or TRBV12-4; the D is unclear. The CDR3 runs 12 residues. Trimming shortened V by 7 bases and J by 6 bases, and 12 bases separated the two germline ends. The CDR3 DNA follows: TGTGCCAGCATCCTAGATGGGCCTGAAGCTTTCTTT. It translates to CASILDGPEAFF.

This clone was detected a few times. One end of the junction is discordant with germline, which a read error may explain. The CDR3 DNA reads as TGTGCCAGCAGGACCCGGGGACAGGCTGGATATGGCTACAACTTC. This encodes CASRTRGQAGYGYNF. V gene TRBV6-1 combines with J gene TRBJ1-2, with TRBD1 matching 8 bases. The CDR3 contains 15 residues. Germline V lookup: CDR1 MNHNS, CDR2 SASEGT.

Ten or more counts support this clone. The chain employs TRBV24-1 and TRBJ2-1; perhaps TRBD2 as D (5 bases). V was trimmed by 4 bases and J by 4 bases, leaving 10 bases between them. This CDR3 spans 14 amino acids. Germline-derived CDR1 and CDR2 are KGHDR and SFDVKD. In DNA, the CDR3 is TGTGCCACCAGTGAGGGAGTGCGGTACAATGAGCAGTTCTTC. Encoded protein: CATSEGVRYNEQFF.

This clone was recorded a few times. A clone one base away is much larger, so this may be a read error. The chain couples TRBV20-1 to TRBJ2-3; the D gene is possibly TRBD2 (6 bases). The CDR3 runs to 12 residues. V was trimmed by 4 bases and J by 6 bases, leaving 11 bases between them. Germline assignment: CDR1 DFQATT and CDR2 SNEGSKA (reference sequence). Here the CDR3 reads CSAMGRGDTQYF. The CDR3 nucleotides read TGCAGTGCTATGGGACGGGGGGATACGCAGTATTTT.